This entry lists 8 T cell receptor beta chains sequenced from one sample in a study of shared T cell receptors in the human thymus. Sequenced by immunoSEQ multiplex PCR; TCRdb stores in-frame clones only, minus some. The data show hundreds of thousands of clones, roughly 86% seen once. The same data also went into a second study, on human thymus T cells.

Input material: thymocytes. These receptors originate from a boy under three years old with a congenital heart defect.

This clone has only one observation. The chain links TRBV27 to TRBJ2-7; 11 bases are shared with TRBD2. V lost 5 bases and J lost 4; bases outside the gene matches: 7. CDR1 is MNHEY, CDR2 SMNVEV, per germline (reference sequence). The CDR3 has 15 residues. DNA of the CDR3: TGTGCCAGCAGTGGGCTAGCGGGAGGTTTTTACGAGCAGTACTTC. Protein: CASSGLAGGFYEQYF.

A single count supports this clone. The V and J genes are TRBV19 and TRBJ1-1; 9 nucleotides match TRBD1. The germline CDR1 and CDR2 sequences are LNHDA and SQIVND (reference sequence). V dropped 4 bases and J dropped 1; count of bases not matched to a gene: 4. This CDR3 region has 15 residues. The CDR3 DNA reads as TGTGCCAGTAGTACTCGGACAGGGGAGAACACTGAAGCTTTCTTT. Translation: CASSTRTGENTEAFF.

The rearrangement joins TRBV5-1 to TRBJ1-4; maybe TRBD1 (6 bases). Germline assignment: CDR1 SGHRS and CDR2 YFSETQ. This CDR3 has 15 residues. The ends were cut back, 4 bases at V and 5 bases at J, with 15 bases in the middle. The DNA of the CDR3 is TGCGCCAGCAGCAATAGACAGGAGGCAAATGAAAAACTGTTTTTT. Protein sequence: CASSNRQEANEKLFF. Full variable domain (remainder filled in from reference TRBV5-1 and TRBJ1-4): KAGVTQTPRYLIKTRGQQVTLSCSPISGHRSVSWYQQTPGQGLQFLFEYFSETQRNKGNFPGRFSGRQFSNSRSEMNVSTLELGDSALYLCASSNRQEANEKLFFGSGTQLSVL.

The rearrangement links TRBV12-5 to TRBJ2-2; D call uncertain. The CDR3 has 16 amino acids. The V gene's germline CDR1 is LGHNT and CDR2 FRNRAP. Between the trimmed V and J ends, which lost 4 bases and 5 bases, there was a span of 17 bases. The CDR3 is CASGSSGRRGTGELFF. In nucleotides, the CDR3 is TGTGCTAGTGGTTCCTCTGGTCGGCGAGGTACCGGGGAGCTGTTTTTT.

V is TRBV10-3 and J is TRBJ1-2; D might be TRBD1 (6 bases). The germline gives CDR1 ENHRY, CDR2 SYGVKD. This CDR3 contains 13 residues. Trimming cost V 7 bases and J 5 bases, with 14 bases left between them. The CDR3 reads CAIKGGPSYGYTF. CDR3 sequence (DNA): TGTGCCATCAAAGGGGGACCGAGTTATGGCTACACCTTC.

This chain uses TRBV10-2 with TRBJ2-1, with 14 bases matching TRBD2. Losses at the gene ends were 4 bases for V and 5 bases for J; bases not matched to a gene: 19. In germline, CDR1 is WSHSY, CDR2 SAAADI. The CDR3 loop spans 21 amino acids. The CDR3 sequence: CASSGRGPGTSGSTGDNEQFF. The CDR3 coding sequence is TGCGCCAGCAGTGGACGCGGTCCCGGGACTAGCGGGAGCACGGGCGACAATGAGCAGTTCTTC.

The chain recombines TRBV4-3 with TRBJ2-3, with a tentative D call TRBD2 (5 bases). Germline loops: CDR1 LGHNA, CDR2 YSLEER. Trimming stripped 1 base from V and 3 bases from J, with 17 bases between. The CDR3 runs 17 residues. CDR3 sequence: CASSQAFAGIETDTQYF. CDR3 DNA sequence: TGCGCCAGCAGCCAAGCGTTCGCCGGGATTGAGACAGATACGCAGTATTTT.

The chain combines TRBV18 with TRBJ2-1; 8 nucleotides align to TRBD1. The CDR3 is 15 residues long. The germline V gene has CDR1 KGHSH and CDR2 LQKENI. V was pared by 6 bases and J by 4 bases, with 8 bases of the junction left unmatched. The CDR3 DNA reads TGTGCCAGCTCGTCCCAGGGGGCAGAGTACAATGAGCAGTTCTTC. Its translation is CASSSQGAEYNEQFF.